The rows below give T cell receptor beta chains drawn from one sample of a study of T cells in Graves' hyperthyroidism and ophthalmopathy. Using its own MiXCR run on the multiplex PCR reads, TCRdb lists one record per CDR3 protein. The data show 550,000 to 600,000 distinct CDR3 sequences, approximately 16% seen once. Sequenced sample: blood. These receptors were taken from a woman younger than 30 with Graves' hyperthyroidism. Both conserved end residues are part of each CDR3. A D gene is named only where the DNA matches it firmly. A row's size may be missing; if present it is once, few, many or a size class.

j_call d_call v_call clone_size cdr3_aa cdr3_nt
TRBJ2-3 . TRBV4-3 . CASSPTPAGMDTQYF TGCGCCAGCAGTCCGACGCCGGCGGGGATGGATACGCAGTATTTT
TRBJ1-4 . TRBV7-2 . CASSVRGPPEKLFF TGTGCCAGCAGCGTACGGGGACCTCCTGAAAAACTGTTTTTT
TRBJ2-5 . TRBV7-6 . CASSPTGPLVRTQYF TGTGCCAGCAGCCCAACGGGCCCCCTTGTGAGGACCCAGTACTTC
TRBJ2-1 TRBD2 TRBV19 . CASSRGTSGSDEQFF TGTGCCAGTAGTCGTGGGACTAGCGGGAGCGATGAGCAGTTCTTC
TRBJ1-2 TRBD1 TRBV12-3/TRBV12-4 many CASSFRQGHHYGYTF TGTGCCAGCAGTTTCCGACAGGGACATCACTATGGCTACACCTTC
TRBJ2-7 . TRBV30 many CAWKHGSSYEQYF TGTGCTTGGAAGCACGGGAGCTCCTACGAGCAGTACTTC
TRBJ2-1 TRBD1 TRBV7-9 . CASSAGGGNEQFF TGTGCCAGCAGTGCAGGGGGCGGCAATGAGCAGTTCTTC
TRBJ2-7 . TRBV7-2 many CASSQDSFSYEQYF TGTGCCAGCAGTCAGGACTCCTTCTCCTACGAGCAGTACTTC
TRBJ2-3 . TRBV27 many CASHSAGADTQYF TGTGCCAGCCACTCGGCAGGGGCAGATACGCAGTATTTT
TRBJ1-1 . TRBV20-1 . CSASTLSGYTEAFF TGCAGTGCTAGTACTTTATCGGGGTACACTGAAGCTTTCTTT